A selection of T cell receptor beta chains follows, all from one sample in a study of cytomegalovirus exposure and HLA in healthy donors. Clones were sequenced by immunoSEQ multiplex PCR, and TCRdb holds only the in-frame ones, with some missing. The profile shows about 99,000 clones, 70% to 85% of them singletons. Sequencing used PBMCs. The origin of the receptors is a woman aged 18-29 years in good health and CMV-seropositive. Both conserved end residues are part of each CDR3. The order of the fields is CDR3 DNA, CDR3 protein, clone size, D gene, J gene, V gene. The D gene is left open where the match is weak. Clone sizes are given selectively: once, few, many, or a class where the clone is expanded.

DNA: TGTGCCATCAGTGAGAACAACGCTGGAGCTTTCTTT
CDR3: CAISENNAGAFF
size: -
D: -
J: TRBJ1-1
V: TRBV10-3

DNA: TGTGCCATCACCCAGACAGCGAACTATGGCTACACCTTC
CDR3: CAITQTANYGYTF
size: -
D: -
J: TRBJ1-2
V: TRBV10-3

DNA: TGTGCCAGCAGTGAAGCGGGGGCGACTTTCCTTACCCCTGAAAAACTGTTTTTT
CDR3: CASSEAGATFLTPEKLFF
size: -
D: -
J: TRBJ1-4
V: TRBV6-1

DNA: TGTGCCAGCAGTTTATCCGGTACGTCGGGCTATGGCTACACCTTC
CDR3: CASSLSGTSGYGYTF
size: -
D: -
J: TRBJ1-2
V: TRBV28

DNA: TGCGCCAGCAGCTTGGGGCAGATGAACACTGAAGCTTTCTTT
CDR3: CASSLGQMNTEAFF
size: -
D: -
J: TRBJ1-1
V: TRBV5-1

DNA: TGTGCCACCGACAGGGGAGAATCGAGAGAGACCCAGTACTTC
CDR3: CATDRGESRETQYF
size: -
D: TRBD1
J: TRBJ2-5
V: TRBV5-8

DNA: TGTGCCAGCAGCGGACTAGCGGGGGGCTCCTACAATGAGCAGTTCTTC
CDR3: CASSGLAGGSYNEQFF
size: -
D: TRBD2
J: TRBJ2-1
V: TRBV2

DNA: TGCAGCGGGCAGGGGGCCTTTTCCTACAATGAGCAGTTCTTC
CDR3: CSGQGAFSYNEQFF
size: -
D: TRBD1
J: TRBJ2-1
V: TRBV29-1

DNA: TGTGCCAGTAGTATCGGAGGCGGGGTGGACACTGAAGCTTTCTTT
CDR3: CASSIGGGVDTEAFF
size: -
D: -
J: TRBJ1-1
V: TRBV19

DNA: TGCGCCAGCACCGACACGTCCATTCAGTACTTC
CDR3: CASTDTSIQYF
size: -
D: -
J: TRBJ2-4
V: TRBV10-2

DNA: TGTGCCAGCAGTTACGAGGGGGCACAGTACGAGCAGTACTTC
CDR3: CASSYEGAQYEQYF
size: -
D: TRBD1
J: TRBJ2-7
V: TRBV6-5

DNA: TGTGCCAGTAGTCCGGACACTTCGAACACCGGGGAGCTGTTTTTT
CDR3: CASSPDTSNTGELFF
size: -
D: -
J: TRBJ2-2
V: TRBV19

DNA: TGTGCCAGCAGCCCCTTCGGGACACCAACCTCAAACACTGAAGCTTTCTTT
CDR3: CASSPFGTPTSNTEAFF
size: few
D: -
J: TRBJ1-1
V: TRBV9

DNA: TGTGCCAGCAGCTTGTATGGAGGGGCATATGGCTACACCTTC
CDR3: CASSLYGGAYGYTF
size: -
D: -
J: TRBJ1-2
V: TRBV5-4

DNA: TGCAGCGACAGCCCAGGGAACTATGGCTACACCTTC
CDR3: CSDSPGNYGYTF
size: -
D: -
J: TRBJ1-2
V: TRBV29-1

DNA: TGCGCCAGCAGCCAGGTGGGACAGGGTTATGACTACGAGCAGTACTTC
CDR3: CASSQVGQGYDYEQYF
size: -
D: TRBD1
J: TRBJ2-7
V: TRBV4-1

DNA: TGTGCCAGCAGCTTAGTGGGGACTAGCGGTTACAATGAGCAGTTCTTC
CDR3: CASSLVGTSGYNEQFF
size: -
D: TRBD2
J: TRBJ2-1
V: TRBV13

DNA: TGTGCCAGCAGCTACCGCGGGAGGGCTCGGGAGACCGGGGAGCTGTTTTTT
CDR3: CASSYRGRARETGELFF
size: -
D: TRBD2
J: TRBJ2-2
V: TRBV5-4

DNA: TGTGCCAGCAGCCAAGATCAGGCCGGGACTAGCGGGTACGAGCAGTACTTC
CDR3: CASSQDQAGTSGYEQYF
size: -
D: TRBD2
J: TRBJ2-7
V: TRBV4-2

DNA: TGTGCCAGCAGTCTTCAGGGACACCACAATGAGCAGTTCTTC
CDR3: CASSLQGHHNEQFF
size: once
D: -
J: TRBJ2-1
V: TRBV27

DNA: TGTGCCAGCAGTGAATACGGAACTAGCGACTACGAGCAGTACTTC
CDR3: CASSEYGTSDYEQYF
size: -
D: TRBD2
J: TRBJ2-7
V: TRBV2

DNA: TGTGCCAGCTCACCACCGGGACAGGGAAACACCGGGGAGCTGTTTTTT
CDR3: CASSPPGQGNTGELFF
size: -
D: TRBD1
J: TRBJ2-2
V: TRBV18

DNA: TGTGCCAGCAGGACCTCAGGGGGATTGAGGTACGAGCAGTACTTC
CDR3: CASRTSGGLRYEQYF
size: -
D: -
J: TRBJ2-7
V: TRBV21-1

DNA: TGTGCCAGCAGCGAAAGCAGGGGCTCCAGCTCCTACGAGCAGTACTTC
CDR3: CASSESRGSSSYEQYF
size: -
D: -
J: TRBJ2-7
V: TRBV6-1

DNA: TGTGCCAGCAGCTCCCAGGGGAACTATGGCTACACCTTC
CDR3: CASSSQGNYGYTF
size: -
D: -
J: TRBJ1-2
V: TRBV11-2